Presented here are 22 T cell receptor beta chains from one specimen sequenced in a study of blood T cells in healthy people across ages. It was with a sample-barcoded 5' primer and a J-beta primer mix that a second PCR of roughly 7 to 12 cycles was run. Each CDR3 protein gets one entry after TCRdb re-called the 5' RACE reads with MiXCR. The sample yields about 1.4 million distinct CDR3 sequences, 45% to 70% seen once. Sequenced sample: blood. The receptors come from a man between 18 and 35 years old in good health.

This clonotype has more than one count but fewer than ten. The rearrangement joins TRBV29-1 to TRBJ2-3, with unresolved D. The CDR3 has 14 residues. CDR1 is SQVTM, CDR2 ANQGSEA, per germline. Written as DNA, the CDR3 is TGCACCTCTAGGGCGCCTTCTCCTCAGGATACGCAGTATTTT. As protein: CTSRAPSPQDTQYF.

This sequence joins TRBV15 and TRBJ1-2, with D perhaps matching TRBD1 (5 bases). This CDR3 contains 15 residues. Germline values: CDR1 LNHNV, CDR2 YYDKDF (reference sequence). V lost 3 bases, J lost 4 bases, and 15 bases lay in between. The CDR3 coding sequence is TGTGCCACCAGCAGCTATATTGAGGGGATCTATGGCTACACCTTC. Amino acid sequence: CATSSYIEGIYGYTF.

The chain employs TRBV11-2 and TRBJ2-3, with D unresolved. The germline CDR1 and CDR2 sequences are SGHAT and FQNNGV. The CDR3 has 15 residues. The V gene lost 8 bases and the J gene lost 0 bases, with 15 bases spanning the gap. CDR3 DNA: TGTGCCAGCTCGGAGCAGCCCGGGAGCACAGATACGCAGTATTTT. Encoded protein: CASSEQPGSTDTQYF.

The rearrangement joins TRBV29-1 to TRBJ1-1; 10 nucleotides agree with TRBD1. The ends lost 5 bases at V and 4 bases at J; junction bases unmatched: 4. The CDR3 runs to 13 residues. Germline V gene sequence: CDR1 SQVTM, CDR2 ANQGSEA. CDR3 DNA sequence: TGCAGCGTTACTCGGACAGGGGGCACTGAAGCTTTCTTT. Protein: CSVTRTGGTEAFF.

This rearrangement joins TRBV7-2 to TRBJ2-7; TRBD1 is a possible D gene (7 bases). CDR3 length: 13 residues. The V end was cut by 4 bases, the J end by 7 bases, with 14 bases between. CDR1 and CDR2 from the germline V gene are SGHTA and FQGNSA. The CDR3: CASSYMTGREQYF. The CDR3 bases are TGTGCCAGCAGCTACATGACAGGGAGGGAGCAGTACTTC.

J is TRBJ2-1 and V is TRBV24-1; TRBD2 aligns across 14 bases. The J segment lost 8 bases and the V segment lost 9 bases, leaving 2 bases of the junction unmatched. The CDR3 is 13 amino acids. Germline CDR1 KGHDR, CDR2 SFDVKD. CDR3 protein: CATGTSGSYEQFF. As DNA, the CDR3 is TGTGCCACCGGGACTAGCGGGAGCTATGAGCAGTTCTTC.

The V and J genes are TRBV27 and TRBJ2-3, with unresolved D. The CDR3 consists of 14 residues. Per germline, CDR1 MNHEY and CDR2 SMNVEV (reference sequence). The V end was cut by 2 bases, the J end by 6 bases, with 12 bases between. CDR3 in DNA: TGTGCCAGCAGTTTAACTCTTGGTAGGGATACGCAGTATTTT. It codes for CASSLTLGRDTQYF.

This clonotype was counted a few times. The genes are TRBV15 and TRBJ1-3; D unclear. Germline CDR1 LNHNV, CDR2 YYDKDF (reference sequence). The CDR3 is made up of 16 amino acids. V was shortened by 0 bases and J by 0 bases, with 9 bases between the two germline ends. CDR3 protein: CATSRDLGYSGNTIYF. The DNA of the CDR3 is TGTGCCACCAGCAGAGATCTTGGGTACTCTGGAAACACCATATATTTT.

V usage is TRBV6-2 or TRBV6-3 and J usage is TRBJ2-5; TRBD1 agrees at 11 bases. The J call is doubtful: the DNA matches TRBJ2-7 better. CDR3 size: 15 residues. Germline-derived CDR1 and CDR2 are MNHEY and SVGEGT. CDR3 amino acids: CASSRVWTGGFEQYF. CDR3 DNA sequence: TGTGCCAGCAGTAGAGTTTGGACAGGGGGCTTCGAGCAGTACTTC.

The chain uses TRBV7-2 and TRBJ2-1; 11 bases match TRBD2. Germline CDR1 SGHTA, CDR2 FQGNSA. Trimming removed 3 bases from V and 8 bases from J; junction bases left unmatched: 6. This CDR3 is built from 15 residues. CDR3 residues: CASSFSGRGWYEQFF. DNA for the CDR3: TGTGCCAGCAGCTTTAGCGGGAGGGGTTGGTATGAGCAGTTCTTC. Variable domain in full (rest from reference TRBV7-2 and TRBJ2-1): GAGVSQSPSNKVTEKGKDVELRCDPISGHTALYWYRQSLGQGLEFLIYFQGNSAPDKSGLPSDRFSAERTGGSVSTLTIQRTQQEDSAVYLCASSFSGRGWYEQFFGPGTRLTVL.

The chain combines TRBV20-1 with TRBJ2-7, with TRBD1 as a possible D gene (6 bases). CDR3 length: 11 amino acids. Trimming took off 6 bases at V and 4 bases at J, with 10 bases between the two ends. Looked up from germline, CDR1 is DFQATT and CDR2 is SNEGSKA (reference sequence). CDR3 DNA sequence: TGCAGTGCCAACAGGGTGTACGAGCAGTACTTC. Translation: CSANRVYEQYF.

J is TRBJ2-6 and V is TRBV12-3 or TRBV12-4; a possible D gene is TRBD1 (5 bases). Between the trimmed V and J ends, which lost 1 base and 4 bases, there was a span of 11 bases. The CDR3 length is 16 residues. In DNA form, the CDR3 reads TGTGCCAGCAGTTTAGGTTGGGGCTCCGGGGCCAACGTCCTGACTTTC. Amino acids: CASSLGWGSGANVLTF.

This clonotype has only one observation. The gene calls are TRBV12-3 or TRBV12-4 and TRBJ1-1; D gene unclear. The V gene lost 2 bases and the J gene lost 4 bases, with 11 bases spanning the gap. The length of the CDR3 is 14 residues. CDR3 region: CASSLNPRFTEAFF. For the CDR3, the DNA is TGTGCCAGCAGTTTAAACCCCCGGTTCACTGAAGCTTTCTTT.

CDR3 DNA: TGTGCCAGCAGCCAACAGATCAACAATGAGCAGTTCTTC. This codes for CASSQQINNEQFF. The V gene is TRBV4-2, the J gene TRBJ2-1; no reliable D call. V shed 2 bases and J shed 5 bases, with 7 bases lying between them. Germline lookup yields CDR1 LGHNA and CDR2 YNFKEQ. This CDR3 comprises 13 residues.

This chain joins TRBV7-8 and TRBJ2-4; 7 nucleotides line up with TRBD2. This CDR3 has 19 residues. The V gene end was trimmed by 0 bases and the J gene end by 0 bases; junction bases not matched to a gene: 11. The germline V gene has CDR1 SGHVS and CDR2 FQNEAQ. For the CDR3, the DNA is TGTGCCAGCAGCTTAGCGACCCTAGCGGACTTCCTAGCCAAAAACATTCAGTACTTC. It is translated as CASSLATLADFLAKNIQYF. The whole variable domain, filled in from reference TRBV7-8 and TRBJ2-4, reads GAGVSQSPRYKVAKRGQDVALRCDPISGHVSLFWYQQALGQGPEFLTYFQNEAQLDKSGLPSDRFFAERPEGSVSTLKIQRTQQEDSAVYLCASSLATLADFLAKNIQYFGAGTRLSVL.

This rearrangement joins TRBV7-6 to TRBJ2-3, with a possible D match to TRBD1 (6 bases). The V and J ends lost 1 base and 4 bases respectively, with 15 bases between them. CDR3 length equals 16 residues. The germline V gene encodes CDR1 SGHVS and CDR2 FNYEAQ. The CDR3 protein is CASSLVTGSSADTQYF. CDR3 DNA: TGTGCCAGCAGCTTAGTGACAGGCAGTAGTGCAGATACGCAGTATTTT.

The V gene is TRBV4-1, the J gene TRBJ2-7, with D possibly matching TRBD1 (7 bases). Trimming removed 3 bases at V and 7 bases at J, with 16 bases between. The germline V gene encodes CDR1 MGHRA and CDR2 YSYEKL. The CDR3 is 14 amino acids. The CDR3, as DNA: TGCGCCAGCAGCCACGCTACAGGGGCGGGAGAGCAGTACTTC. This encodes CASSHATGAGEQYF.

Concerning this clonotype itself: Compared with germline, one end of the junction differs, possibly owing to a read error. The gene calls are TRBV7-2 and TRBJ2-5; D uncertain. The CDR3 spans 14 residues. Germline CDR1 is SGHTA and CDR2 is FQGNSA. For the CDR3, the DNA is TGTGCCGGCAGCTCCTACCTGCAACGAGAGACCCAGTACTTC. Protein product: CAGSSYLQRETQYF.

The chain recombines TRBV29-1 with TRBJ2-1; 7 nucleotides agree with TRBD2. The CDR3 extends over 14 amino acids. The V gene's germline CDR1 is SQVTM and CDR2 ANQGSEA. V was pared by 2 bases and J by 2 bases, with 3 bases of the junction left unmatched. The CDR3 is CSVERSGTYNEQFF. The CDR3 nucleotides are TGCAGCGTTGAACGGAGCGGGACCTACAATGAGCAGTTCTTC.

The chain uses TRBV5-1 and TRBJ1-1; D possibly corresponds to TRBD1 (5 bases). Germline assignment: CDR1 SGHRS and CDR2 YFSETQ. With 4 bases removed from V and 6 bases from J, the gap between germline ends came to 16 bases. This CDR3 has 14 amino acids. The CDR3 bases are TGCGCCAGCAGCATCGCAACTGACAGTGCTGAAGCTTTCTTT. It is translated as CASSIATDSAEAFF.

Comment on this clonotype: Sequence at one end of the junction differs from germline and may be a read error. This chain joins TRBV27 and TRBJ2-7; no firm D call. This CDR3 has 12 residues. The germline V gene encodes CDR1 MNHEY and CDR2 SMNVEV (reference sequence). The CDR3 reads CTSSPLSYEQYF. DNA for the CDR3: TGTACCAGCAGCCCTCTCTCCTACGAGCAGTACTTC.

The chain has TRBV2 and TRBJ2-3; possibly TRBD2 for D (5 bases). This CDR3 has 15 amino acids. CDR1 SNHLY and CDR2 FYNNEI come from the germline V gene. Trimming cost V 8 bases and J 0 bases, with 15 bases left between them. The CDR3 loop is CASPPESGSTDTQYF. CDR3 DNA sequence: TGTGCCAGCCCCCCGGAGAGCGGCAGCACAGATACGCAGTATTTT. Based on the CDR3 plus reference TRBV2 and TRBJ2-3, the full variable domain is EPEVTQTPSHQVTQMGQEVILRCVPISNHLYFYWYRQILGQKVEFLVSFYNNEISEKSEIFDDQFSVERPDGSNFTLKIRSTKLEDSAMYFCASPPESGSTDTQYFGPGTRLTVL.